This T cell receptor beta chain emerged from a study of blood T cell repertoires in COVID-19 (dated by TCRdb to the early 2020s). Concerning the study at large: The collaborator samples originated in the United States, Italy and Spain and spanned the acute and convalescent phases of COVID-19. Samples were obtained from the ongoing ImmuneRACE study (first 160 participants) and from about 1,300 subjects provided by 6 global collaborators. HLA class I and class II types, where available, came from metadata supplied by the sample provider rather than from assay-based typing. A de-identified subject ID, COVID-19 status, age in years and sex were almost always included in the sample metadata. The repertoires were released in a freely available public database intended as a resource for research on the immune response to SARS-CoV-2. Subjects who had been exposed to COVID-19, were actively infected with it, or had recovered from it provided the deeply sampled blood TCRbeta repertoires that made up the dataset. The material from the prospective study consisted of cDNA or gDNA derived from T cells, B-cell-depleted T cells, or PBMCs.

A word on this clone: Its antigen has not been determined. Per-base qualities were not stored, and no clone one base away is much larger.

Collaborating institutions collected whole blood in K2EDTA tubes following their own protocols. For TCRbeta analysis, collaborator samples were shipped as frozen whole blood, as isolated PBMCs, or as DNA extracted from either sample type. What the work shows at the level of the full study, not this receptor alone: The amount of clinical and demographic metadata varied by source and participant and was provided uncurated.

Taken from the germline V gene, the CDR1 and CDR2 loops are SGHRS and YFSETQ. Relative to germline, V is 0 bases shorter and J is 0 bases shorter, with 9 bases between their ends. From the cysteine through the phenylalanine, the CDR3 covers 15 amino acids. Only CDR3 DNA remains: 45 bases, in frame from the first base. The immunoSEQ Assay, a bias-controlled multiplex PCR, was used to amplify TCRbeta CDR3 regions from genomic DNA. As for how the authors treated the data: Nucleated cell counts per sample were estimated from amplification of reference gene primers within the assay. Sequence reads were collapsed and filtered to measure the absolute abundance of every unique TCRbeta CDR3 rearrangement. For each sample, productive Simpson clonality was calculated as the square root of Simpson's diversity index over productive rearrangements. TCRdb carries this immuneACCESS record with in-frame sequences only. Its versions omit some clonotypes, under half of them owing to an unresolved V gene in the studies checked, with the rest unexplained. V, J and clone size are those of that table, while D and trimming were read from the DNA. Within this sample are about 72,000 clones, with 85% to 90% of them counted one time only. The ten most abundant clones make up roughly a tenth of the sample.

This sequence uses TRBV5-1 and TRBJ1-2; too little of a D gene remains to name it. This sequence originates from a man aged 65 to 79 with active or convalescent COVID-19. The sequencing input was peripheral blood. DNA sequence: TGCGCCAGCAGCTTGGGGGCCCAAGCTAACTATGGCTACACCTTC. Its protein is CASSLGAQANYGYTF. The CDR3, completed at both ends by the reference TRBV5-1 and TRBJ1-2 genes, gives the full variable domain KAGVTQTPRYLIKTRGQQVTLSCSPISGHRSVSWYQQTPGQGLQFLFEYFSETQRNKGNFPGRFSGRQFSNSRSEMNVSTLELGDSALYLCASSLGAQANYGYTFGSGTRLTVV.